This T cell receptor beta chain was found in a study of Ad26.COV2.S vaccination and SARS-CoV-2 variants. Background on the study: Ad26.COV2.S arm of COV1001 included the donor. Ad26.COV2.S, an intramuscular injection, was given once or twice 56 days apart. Study results and limitations: Ad26.COV2.S recipients had broader spike-specific TCRs (P = 0.0014). Those who received vaccine or placebo ended up with similar non-spike TCR breadth.

This clone was observed at least ten times. The antigen is unknown. Sequencing was performed with immunoSEQ multiplex PCR; in TCRdb, only in-frame clones are kept and a portion is missing. Of around 240,000 clones in the sample, roughly 90% were seen once. CDR3 length: 15 residues. Indicated treatment: about 20 received Ad26.COV2.S at low or high dose, single or two shots; 5 received placebo; per-sample allocation not given. All samples were drawn on day 63, counting from the first vaccine or placebo injection. V and J are TRBV21-1 and TRBJ2-1; no DNA check was done on the table's D call, TRBD1. TRBV21-1 is termed a pseudogene. Sequencing was performed on peripheral blood, taken in a trial of Ad26.COV2.S vaccine versus placebo. The source is a person aged 18 to 65 who received the Ad26.COV2.S COVID-19 vaccine or a placebo. The CDR3 spells CASSGRDRGQDEQFF. Here the CDR3 DNA reads TGTGCCAGCAGCGGTCGGGACAGGGGGCAGGATGAGCAGTTCTTC.